A selection of T cell receptor beta chains follows, all from one sample in a study of blood T cell repertoires in COVID-19. Measured with immunoSEQ multiplex PCR; TCRdb has only the in-frame clones, and not every one. The sample includes about 150,000 clones, approximately 85% of them seen just once. Specimen: peripheral blood. The receptors were gathered from a man aged 60 to 75 with COVID-19, enrolled during active disease. CDR3s leave out the opening cysteine and the closing phenylalanine or tryptophan. The order of the fields is D gene, clone size, V gene, J gene, CDR3 protein. The D gene is left open where the match is weak. Not all rows give a size; the values are once, few, many and, for expanded clones, a class.

d_gene: -; abundance: -; v_gene: TRBV7-2; j_gene: TRBJ1-4; CDR3aa: ASSPWGRASATNEKLF
d_gene: TRBD2; abundance: -; v_gene: TRBV19; j_gene: TRBJ2-2; CDR3aa: VSKVLAGSTNTGELF
d_gene: TRBD1; abundance: once; v_gene: TRBV27; j_gene: TRBJ1-5; CDR3aa: ASSSSPGTGFNQPQH
d_gene: TRBD1; abundance: -; v_gene: TRBV18; j_gene: TRBJ1-2; CDR3aa: ASSLQGALGYT
d_gene: TRBD1; abundance: -; v_gene: TRBV29-1; j_gene: TRBJ1-2; CDR3aa: SAVPWTGKTDPYGYT
d_gene: -; abundance: -; v_gene: TRBV7-2; j_gene: TRBJ1-2; CDR3aa: ASSPLRAGTSYGYT
d_gene: TRBD2; abundance: -; v_gene: TRBV7-2; j_gene: TRBJ2-1; CDR3aa: ASSPRTSSYNEQF
d_gene: -; abundance: -; v_gene: TRBV7-9; j_gene: TRBJ1-6; CDR3aa: ASSPTENSPLH
d_gene: TRBD1; abundance: -; v_gene: TRBV7-8; j_gene: TRBJ1-2; CDR3aa: ASTLGQGAGGYT
d_gene: TRBD1; abundance: -; v_gene: TRBV28; j_gene: TRBJ1-2; CDR3aa: ASSRDRGSNYGYT
d_gene: -; abundance: -; v_gene: TRBV19; j_gene: TRBJ2-3; CDR3aa: ASSIAGGSTDTQY
d_gene: TRBD1; abundance: once; v_gene: TRBV27; j_gene: TRBJ1-5; CDR3aa: ASSSNPGQGGWYSNQPQH
d_gene: -; abundance: -; v_gene: TRBV19; j_gene: TRBJ1-1; CDR3aa: ASSMTRANTEAF
d_gene: -; abundance: -; v_gene: TRBV9; j_gene: TRBJ1-2; CDR3aa: ASSAPSRGDHYGYT
d_gene: -; abundance: -; v_gene: TRBV6-4; j_gene: TRBJ2-1; CDR3aa: ASSEGTGKTNEQF
d_gene: -; abundance: -; v_gene: TRBV3-1/TRBV3-2; j_gene: TRBJ2-5; CDR3aa: ASSPVDLRETQY
d_gene: TRBD1; abundance: -; v_gene: TRBV19; j_gene: TRBJ2-7; CDR3aa: ASSPGTGGYEQY
d_gene: -; abundance: -; v_gene: TRBV3-1/TRBV3-2; j_gene: TRBJ2-1; CDR3aa: ASSQGRGNEQF
d_gene: TRBD1; abundance: -; v_gene: TRBV3-1/TRBV3-2; j_gene: TRBJ2-4; CDR3aa: ASSSGGSLAKNIQY
d_gene: -; abundance: -; v_gene: TRBV19; j_gene: TRBJ2-1; CDR3aa: ASSNQGYNEQF
d_gene: TRBD1; abundance: -; v_gene: TRBV2; j_gene: TRBJ1-1; CDR3aa: ASSGRTGRDTEAF
d_gene: -; abundance: -; v_gene: TRBV19; j_gene: TRBJ2-3; CDR3aa: ASRLSPTDTQY
d_gene: -; abundance: once; v_gene: TRBV27; j_gene: TRBJ2-2; CDR3aa: ASRFGGGRSNTGELF
d_gene: -; abundance: -; v_gene: TRBV6-2/TRBV6-3; j_gene: TRBJ2-2; CDR3aa: ASSYSRGAGELF